The rows below give T cell receptor beta chains drawn from one sample of a study of T cells in Graves' hyperthyroidism and ophthalmopathy. TCRdb re-called the multiplex PCR reads through MiXCR, storing one row per CDR3 protein. The table lists 500,000 or so distinct CDR3 sequences, 17% of them singletons. The sample comprised blood. The origin of the receptors is a woman younger than 35 with Graves' ophthalmopathy. Each CDR3 is given with its conserved first and last residue. A D gene is named only where the DNA matches it firmly. Clone sizes are given selectively: once, few, many, or a class where the clone is expanded.

V	D	size	J	CDR3	DNA
TRBV12-3/TRBV12-4	NA	NA	TRBJ2-3	CASSPGHHPYF	TGTGCCAGCAGCCCGGGACACCATCCGTATTTT
TRBV9	TRBD2	few	TRBJ2-1	CASSVGGSDEQFF	TGTGCCAGCAGCGTAGGCGGGAGCGATGAGCAGTTCTTC
TRBV6-5	TRBD1	few	TRBJ2-3	CASSYLGTGGSSTDTQYF	TGTGCCAGCAGTTACCTTGGGACAGGGGGTTCTAGCACAGATACGCAGTATTTT
TRBV15	TRBD2	few	TRBJ2-5	CATSGGGAEETQYF	TGTGCCACCAGCGGCGGGGGGGCCGAAGAGACCCAGTACTTC
TRBV9	TRBD1	NA	TRBJ1-4	CASSLNRGTNEKLFF	TGTGCCAGCAGCCTCAACAGGGGAACTAATGAAAAACTGTTTTTT
TRBV30	TRBD1	many	TRBJ2-7	CATDRGQPYEQYF	TGTGCCACGGACAGGGGCCAGCCCTACGAGCAGTACTTC
TRBV11-3	TRBD2	many	TRBJ2-1	CASSLDWASGSHRDEQFF	TGTGCCAGCAGCTTAGACTGGGCTAGCGGGAGCCACCGCGATGAGCAGTTCTTC
TRBV5-1	TRBD2	NA	TRBJ2-1	CASSLISGAVYNEQFF	TGCGCCAGCAGTCTAATTAGCGGGGCCGTCTACAATGAGCAGTTCTTC
TRBV5-1	TRBD1	many	TRBJ1-2	CASSSPGQAIFDGYTF	TGCGCCAGCAGCTCACCGGGACAGGCTATTTTTGATGGCTACACCTTC
TRBV20-1	NA	few	TRBJ2-1	CSAHSLTGAGGDEQFF	TGCAGTGCCCATTCCTTGACGGGCGCAGGCGGGGATGAGCAGTTCTTC
TRBV6-1	TRBD1	NA	TRBJ1-4	CASRQGVDATNEKLFF	TGTGCCAGCAGACAGGGGGTCGATGCAACTAATGAAAAACTGTTTTTT
TRBV6-2/TRBV6-3	NA	NA	TRBJ2-7	CASSYSGGASEQYF	TGTGCCAGCAGTTACTCAGGTGGGGCAAGCGAGCAGTACTTC
TRBV28	NA	many	TRBJ1-5	CASSLMQQNQPQHF	TGTGCCAGCAGTTTAATGCAGCAAAATCAGCCCCAGCATTTT
TRBV20-1	NA	NA	TRBJ1-5	CSALAAQGLEPQHF	TGCAGTGCTCTCGCCGCCCAGGGTTTAGAGCCCCAGCATTTT
TRBV27	NA	many	TRBJ2-1	CASSSGTRGYEQFF	TGTGCCAGCAGTTCAGGGACCCGCGGCTATGAGCAGTTCTTC
TRBV2	NA	many	TRBJ2-2	CASSDGSRGHGELFF	TGTGCCAGCAGTGACGGATCACGGGGGCACGGGGAGCTGTTTTTT
TRBV7-2	NA	few	TRBJ1-1	CASSLRGLVGTEAFF	TGTGCCAGCAGCTTACGGGGACTCGTCGGCACTGAAGCTTTCTTT
TRBV20-1	TRBD1	many	TRBJ1-5	CSASPGQGNNQPQHF	TGCAGTGCTAGTCCGGGACAGGGCAACAATCAGCCCCAGCATTTT
TRBV7-9	NA	NA	TRBJ1-6	CASSLVKGDSYNSPLHF	TGTGCCAGCAGCTTAGTCAAGGGGGATTCCTATAATTCACCCCTCCACTTT
TRBV20-1	TRBD2	many	TRBJ2-1	CSARYTSGRTNEQFF	TGCAGTGCTAGATACACTAGCGGGAGAACCAATGAGCAGTTCTTC
TRBV9	TRBD1	many	TRBJ1-2	CASSVAPDRGGYGYTF	TGTGCCAGCAGCGTAGCCCCCGACAGGGGTGGCTATGGCTACACCTTC
TRBV7-2	NA	many	TRBJ2-5	CASSPSRAQETQYF	TGTGCCAGCAGCCCCTCCCGTGCTCAAGAGACCCAGTACTTC
TRBV28	NA	many	TRBJ1-5	CASSLGLIRGQPQHF	TGTGCCAGCAGTCTGGGGCTCATTCGTGGTCAGCCCCAGCATTTT
TRBV27	TRBD1	many	TRBJ1-6	CASRWDRENSPLHF	TGTGCCAGCAGATGGGACAGGGAGAATTCACCCCTCCACTTT
TRBV27	NA	NA	TRBJ2-5	CASSLHYGTWTQYF	TGTGCCAGCAGTTTACATTATGGAACTTGGACCCAGTACTTC
TRBV7-9	TRBD2	NA	TRBJ2-7	CASSQGLAGLSYEQYF	TGTGCCAGCAGCCAGGGACTAGCGGGCCTCTCCTACGAGCAGTACTTC
TRBV28	NA	many	TRBJ2-1	CASSPDDNEQFF	TGTGCCAGCAGCCCAGACGACAATGAGCAGTTCTTC
TRBV20-1	NA	few	TRBJ2-1	CSARDFFWESDEQFF	TGCAGTGCTAGAGATTTTTTTTGGGAGTCGGATGAGCAGTTCTTC
TRBV28	TRBD1	many	TRBJ1-5	CASSLRGQITNQPQHF	TGTGCCAGCAGTTTACGGGGACAGATTACTAATCAGCCCCAGCATTTT
TRBV5-1	TRBD2	many	TRBJ2-7	CASSWNLAGTYEQYF	TGCGCCAGCAGCTGGAATCTAGCGGGTACCTACGAGCAGTACTTC
TRBV2	NA	NA	TRBJ2-7	CASSPTGPGGYEQYF	TGTGCCAGCAGTCCGACAGGACCTGGTGGTTACGAGCAGTACTTC
TRBV12-3/TRBV12-4	NA	many	TRBJ1-1	CASTLGVTEAFF	TGTGCCAGCACCTTAGGTGTTACTGAAGCTTTCTTT
TRBV5-6	NA	NA	TRBJ2-1	CASSFLTNEQFF	TGTGCCAGCAGCTTTTTGACAAATGAGCAGTTCTTC
TRBV20-1	NA	NA	TRBJ1-2	CSARGAGGDLGYTF	TGCAGTGCTAGAGGGGCAGGCGGCGATTTAGGCTACACCTTC
TRBV5-5	NA	many	TRBJ2-7	CASSPDSDYEQYF	TGTGCCAGCAGCCCGGACAGCGACTACGAGCAGTACTTC
TRBV20-1	NA	many	TRBJ1-1	CSARDPRPHITEAFF	TGCAGTGCTAGAGACCCCCGCCCACACATCACTGAAGCTTTCTTT
TRBV6-2/TRBV6-3	NA	NA	TRBJ1-2	CASSYGGIYGYTF	TGTGCCAGCAGTTACGGGGGTATCTATGGCTACACCTTC
TRBV7-2	NA	NA	TRBJ1-4	CASSFRGGVEKLFF	TGTGCCAGCAGCTTCAGAGGCGGAGTTGAAAAACTGTTTTTT